This T cell receptor (beta chain) comes out of a study of blood T cell repertoires in COVID-19. In the authors' workflow: It was from reference gene primer amplification that nucleated cell counts were estimated. TCRdb's copy holds only in-frame clones and misses some; the assay was immunoSEQ multiplex PCR. V and J calls and clone size come straight from that table; D and trimming were deduced from the DNA. The table shows 220,000 or so clones, with about 88% occurring only once. V lost 7 bases to trimming and J lost 7 bases; unmatched junction nucleotides: 11. Germline lookup yields CDR1 SGHNT and CDR2 YYREEE (reference sequence). CDR3 length: 15 residues.

The chain has TRBV5-4 and TRBJ2-1; 10 bases are a match to TRBD2. The receptor was derived from a woman aged 45-65 years with COVID-19, enrolled during active disease. The sample consisted of peripheral blood. The DNA for the CDR3 is TGTGCCAGCTTGCTAGCGGGGGCCCCCGGGAATGAGCAGTTCTTC. Translation gives CASLLAGAPGNEQFF.